A single TCR beta chain is shown here with its context. No cell sorting was done before RNA was extracted from the tissue. This sample is drawn from a study of tumor and adjacent non-tumor tissue in lung cancer. Study-wide context: The patients, 10 to 11 men and 5 women, were roughly 30 to 80 with stage I to III disease.

A modified ARM-PCR protocol with three rounds of nested PCR amplified TCRbeta. TCRdb processed the multiplex PCR reads anew with MiXCR; each CDR3 protein has one entry. The sample has under 100,000 distinct CDR3 sequences; approximately 71% are singletons. The CDR3 sequence is 15 residues long. From germline, CDR1 is MNHNS and CDR2 SASEGT. The TCR comes from a woman aged 65 to 85 with non-small cell lung cancer. Sequencing was carried out using lung tumor tissue. The gene calls are TRBV6-1 and TRBJ1-6; weak D call: TRBD1 (5 bases). CDR3 amino acids: CSGTSYRQYNSPLHF. The CDR3 bases are TGTTCCGGCACCTCCTATCGACAGTATAATTCACCCCTCCACTTT.